This T cell receptor beta chain was observed in a study of blood T cell repertoires in COVID-19. Study-level background: From T cells, B-cell-depleted T cells, or PBMCs came the material, which was cDNA or gDNA.

The table came from immunoSEQ multiplex PCR; TCRdb's copy has only in-frame clones and leaves some out. The repertoire includes around 12,000 clones, 90% of them detected once, and around 21% sits in the top ten. The CDR3 is 14 residues long. Germline values: CDR1 SGHRS, CDR2 YFSETQ. V lost 0 bases and J 5 bases, leaving 12 bases between the germline ends. The specimen sequenced was peripheral blood. The source of this sequence is a human donor with active COVID-19. The donor label of this sample is uncertain. The chain combines TRBV5-1 with TRBJ2-7; D gene unclear. For the CDR3, the DNA is TGCGCCAGCAGCTTGGAGGCAGGAACCAACGAGCAGTACTTC. Protein: CASSLEAGTNEQYF.